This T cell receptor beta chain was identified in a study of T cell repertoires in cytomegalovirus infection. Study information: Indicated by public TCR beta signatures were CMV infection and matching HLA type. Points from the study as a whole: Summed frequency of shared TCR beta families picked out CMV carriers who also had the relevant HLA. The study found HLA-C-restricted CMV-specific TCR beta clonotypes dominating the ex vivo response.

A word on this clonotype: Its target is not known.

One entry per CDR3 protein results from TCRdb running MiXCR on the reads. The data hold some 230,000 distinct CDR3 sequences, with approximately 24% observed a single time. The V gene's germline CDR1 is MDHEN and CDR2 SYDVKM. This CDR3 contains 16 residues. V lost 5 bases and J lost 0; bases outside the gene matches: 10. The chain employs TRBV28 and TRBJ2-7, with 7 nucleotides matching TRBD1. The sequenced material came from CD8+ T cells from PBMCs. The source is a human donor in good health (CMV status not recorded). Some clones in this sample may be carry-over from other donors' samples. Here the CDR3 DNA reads TGTGCCAGCAGTCCCCAGGGACAGCGGTCCTCCTACGAGCAGTACTTC. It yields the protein CASSPQGQRSSYEQYF.